This TCR beta chain was captured by sequencing in a study of low-dose radiotherapy and immunotherapy resistance in tumors. With TRAV- and TRBV-specific primers, first-strand cDNA was made, covering the alpha and beta chains. It was with a constant-region primer and a V-primer adapter that TCRs were amplified over roughly 19 PCR cycles. The mRNA which had been isolated was amplified by in vitro transcription. TCRdb reprocessed the reads with MiXCR, giving one entry per CDR3 protein. The sample holds some 16,000 distinct CDR3 sequences; approximately 70% are singletons and the top ten take approximately 5.2%. There are 14 residues in the CDR3. Germline CDR1 and CDR2: DFQATT and SNEGSKA (reference sequence). The V and J ends lost 5 bases and 6 bases, in that order; junction bases with no gene match: 10.

This sequence originates from a human donor with advanced metastatic prostate, ovarian, gallbladder or colorectal cancer (not recorded which). This table probably holds off-target reads from a library built for another chain. V and J are TRBV20-1 and TRBJ1-5, with 7 bases lining up with TRBD1. CDR3 residues: CSAGETGVGQPQHF. CDR3 sequence (DNA): TGCAGTGCTGGCGAAACAGGGGTGGGTCAGCCCCAGCATTTT.